This T cell receptor beta chain derives from a study of CD8 T cells in ankylosing spondylitis. Quantitative 5'-RACE with molecular barcodes generated TCR beta libraries. TCRdb reprocessed the 5' RACE reads with MiXCR, giving one entry per CDR3 protein. This repertoire shows roughly 670,000 distinct CDR3 sequences, about 20% found once; its top ten account for roughly a fifth. This clonotype was recorded many times. As yet, its antigen is unknown. The CDR3 sequence is 14 residues long. The ends were cut back, 7 bases at V and 2 bases at J, with 13 bases in the middle. Germline CDR1 SGHRS, CDR2 YFSETQ. Study observations and caveats: Earlier work had already found some motif variants in reactive arthritis synovial fluid and blood. Disease-associated clones were reportedly significantly overrepresented in matched ankylosing spondylitis synovial fluid. As for the disease-linked clones, they showed a CD8+ phenotype and occurred at relatively low frequencies in peripheral blood. It appeared that ankylosing spondylitis blood was characterized by a TCR beta motif of fewer than ten highly homologous variants.

The source is a male donor with ankylosing spondylitis. Sequenced material: blood, either unsorted or a sorted T cell fraction (not recorded which). The chain combines TRBV5-1 with TRBJ2-1; D is unresolved. The CDR3 is CASGELRAYNEQFF. Here the CDR3 DNA reads TGCGCCAGCGGTGAGCTAAGGGCCTACAATGAGCAGTTCTTC.